The 15 T cell receptor beta chains given below trace back to one sample, sequenced in a study of cytomegalovirus exposure and HLA in healthy donors. In the PCR, 60 Vbeta and 13 Jbeta primers were used. This table comes from immunoSEQ multiplex PCR, and its TCRdb copy is limited to in-frame clones, with some not included. The sample lists some 130,000 clones, 70% to 75% occurring once. Sequenced sample: PBMCs. The source of these receptors is a woman aged 40 to 50 in good health and CMV-seronegative.

CDR3 residues: CASSLGGSHEQYV. The CDR3 DNA is TGTGCCAGCAGTTTAGGGGGGTCTCACGAGCAGTACGTC. The V call is TRBV28, the J call TRBJ2-7, with D perhaps TRBD2 (6 bases). The V end lost 2 bases, the J end lost 5 bases, and 10 bases lay between the germline ends. Germline V CDR1 and CDR2: MDHEN, SYDVKM. The CDR3 is 13 amino acids.

The chain has TRBV2 and TRBJ2-5; 9 positions match TRBD2. Trimming took 7 bases from V and 4 from J; bases not matched to a gene: 10. Germline V lookup: CDR1 SNHLY, CDR2 FYNNEI. This CDR3 spans 15 amino acids. CDR3 sequence: CASTNRASGIETQYF. In nucleotides, the CDR3 is TGTGCCAGCACCAACCGGGCTAGCGGGATAGAGACCCAGTACTTC.

This chain links TRBV9 with TRBJ1-4; D not certain. This CDR3 is 15 amino acids long. Trimming cost V 1 base and J 0 bases, with 7 bases left between them. Germline V gene lookup returns CDR1 SGDLS and CDR2 YYNGEE. The CDR3 protein is CASSVTESTNEKLFF. CDR3 DNA: TGTGCCAGCAGCGTAACCGAGTCAACTAATGAAAAACTGTTTTTT.

The gene calls are TRBV4-1 and TRBJ2-4; 13 nucleotides line up with TRBD2. Trimming cost V 1 base and J 1 base; bases outside gene matches: 4. The CDR3 runs 18 residues. Per the germline V gene, CDR1 is MGHRA and CDR2 is YSYEKL. The CDR3 reads CASSQGLAGGGAKNIQYF. The CDR3 DNA is TGCGCCAGCAGCCAAGGACTAGCGGGGGGAGGGGCCAAAAACATTCAGTACTTC.

The J gene is TRBJ2-7, the V gene TRBV15; 15 nucleotides line up with TRBD2. The germline V gene encodes CDR1 LNHNV and CDR2 YYDKDF (reference sequence). The CDR3 length is 18 residues. Trimming removed 0 bases from V and 3 bases from J; junction bases left unmatched: 6. For the CDR3, the DNA is TGTGCCACCAGCAGAGAAGTGGGACTAGCGGGGGGTTTCTACGAGCAGTACGTC. This encodes CATSREVGLAGGFYEQYV.

This clone has just a few counts. The chain recombines TRBV5-6 with TRBJ1-1; D is uncertain. In germline, CDR1 is SGHDT, CDR2 YYEEEE. The CDR3 spans 14 residues. V lost 1 base to trimming and J lost 2 bases, with 9 bases between them. CDR3 DNA: TGTGCCAGCAGCTTGTTGGGAGTAAACACTGAAGCTTTCTTT. Its translation is CASSLLGVNTEAFF.

The genes are TRBV7-3 and TRBJ2-3; 14 nucleotides match TRBD2. This CDR3 region has 16 residues. J was trimmed by 3 bases and V by 4 bases; bases with no gene match: 3. CDR1 and CDR2 from the germline V gene are SGHTA and FQGTGA. The CDR3 region has the DNA TGTGCCAGCAGCTCCGGGACTAGCGGGAGAACAGATACGCAGTATTTT. Protein: CASSSGTSGRTDTQYF.

The V gene is TRBV5-6, the J gene TRBJ1-2; D is ambiguous. This CDR3 has 13 amino acids. Germline V lookup: CDR1 SGHDT, CDR2 YYEEEE. V dropped 0 bases and J dropped 5 bases, with 8 bases sitting between them. The CDR3 sequence: CASSLGTEYGYTF. As DNA, the CDR3 is TGTGCCAGCAGCTTGGGTACAGAATATGGCTACACCTTC. The variable domain in full, completed from reference TRBV5-6 and TRBJ1-2, reads DAGVTQSPTHLIKTRGQQVTLRCSPKSGHDTVSWYQQALGQGPQFIFQYYEEEERQRGNFPDRFSGHQFPNYSSELNVNALLLGDSALYLCASSLGTEYGYTFGSGTRLTVV.

V gene TRBV2 combines with J gene TRBJ1-6; 9 bases are a match to TRBD1. Trimming at V came to 7 bases and at J to 7 bases, leaving 2 bases not matched to a gene. CDR1 and CDR2 (germline): SNHLY, FYNNEI. The length of the CDR3 is 13 residues. The CDR3 region is CASTGQGNSPLHF. The CDR3 DNA reads TGTGCCAGCACAGGACAGGGGAATTCACCCCTCCACTTT. Full variable domain (remainder filled in from reference TRBV2 and TRBJ1-6): EPEVTQTPSHQVTQMGQEVILRCVPISNHLYFYWYRQILGQKVEFLVSFYNNEISEKSEIFDDQFSVERPDGSNFTLKIRSTKLEDSAMYFCASTGQGNSPLHFGNGTRLTVT.

The V gene is TRBV10-3, the J gene TRBJ1-5, with unresolved D. V was clipped by 7 bases and J by 5 bases, with 12 bases between them. CDR3 length equals 13 residues. Germline CDR1 and CDR2: ENHRY and SYGVKD. CDR3 DNA sequence: TGTGCCATCACCAGTTCCGAGGATCAGCCCCAGCATTTT. Its translation: CAITSSEDQPQHF.

The chain uses TRBV6-6 and TRBJ1-2; TRBD1 is a possible D gene (6 bases). V lost 6 bases and J lost 8, with 19 bases in between. The CDR3 contains 14 residues. Germline lookup yields CDR1 MNHNY and CDR2 SVGAGI (reference sequence). The CDR3 here is CASSTDSNVWGYTF. Written as DNA, the CDR3 is TGTGCCAGCAGCACGGACAGCAATGTATGGGGCTACACCTTC.

The genes are TRBV11-1 and TRBJ2-5; TRBD2 might be the D (5 bases). CDR3 length: 16 amino acids. Trimming shortened V by 0 bases and J by 2 bases, and 13 bases separated the two germline ends. CDR1 and CDR2 (germline): SGHAT, FQDESV (reference sequence). Here the CDR3 reads CASSLAGSREQETQYF. The CDR3 DNA reads TGTGCCAGCAGCTTAGCGGGGAGTAGAGAACAAGAGACCCAGTACTTC. Complete variable domain (other parts from reference TRBV11-1 and TRBJ2-5): EAEVAQSPRYKITEKSQAVAFWCDPISGHATLYWYRQILGQGPELLVQFQDESVVDDSQLPKDRFSAERLKGVDSTLKIQPAELGDSAMYLCASSLAGSREQETQYFGPGTRLLVL.

This rearrangement joins TRBV7-9 to TRBJ1-2; D gene ambiguous. CDR3 size: 13 residues. V shed 1 base and J shed 8 bases, with 11 bases lying between them. Germline V gene lookup returns CDR1 SEHNR and CDR2 FQNEAQ (reference sequence). The CDR3 sequence: CASSLDSLEGYTF. DNA of the CDR3: TGTGCCAGCAGCTTAGACAGCTTAGAGGGCTACACCTTC.

The rearrangement uses TRBV6-6 and TRBJ2-3; D might be TRBD2 (5 bases). CDR3 length equals 14 residues. The germline V gene has CDR1 MNHNY and CDR2 SVGAGI (reference sequence). Trimming took off 7 bases at V and 5 bases at J, with 16 bases between the two ends. CDR3 nucleotide sequence: TGTGCCAGCATCCAACATAAAGAGGGAGATACGCAGTATTTT. Translation: CASIQHKEGDTQYF.

This chain joins TRBV2 and TRBJ2-2; TRBD1 agrees at 8 bases. The CDR3 is 15 residues long. J lost 1 base, V lost 4 bases, and 2 bases had no gene match. The germline V gene encodes CDR1 SNHLY and CDR2 FYNNEI. Here the CDR3 reads CASSAGTGNTGELFF. The CDR3 DNA sequence: TGTGCCAGCAGTGCGGGGACAGGGAACACCGGGGAGCTGTTTTTT.